The rows below give T cell receptor beta chains drawn from one sample of a study of T cells expressing NK-cell markers. TCRdb re-called the 5' RACE reads and gives one entry per CDR3 protein, without DNA. The sample table includes a few hundred thousand distinct CDR3 sequences. Sequencing was performed on blood T cells: a sorted CD56 or NKG2C T cell subset, CD4+ or CD8+ T cells, or bulk PBMC T cells (not recorded which). Source of these receptors: a woman aged 45 to 65 in good health. The CDR3 runs from the conserved cysteine through the conserved F or W. Each record gives: J gene, V gene, CDR3 protein.

j_call: TRBJ2-6
v_call: TRBV18
cdr3_aa: CASSPFSLPSGANVLTF

j_call: TRBJ2-3
v_call: TRBV12-5
cdr3_aa: CASGPQGARDTQYF

j_call: TRBJ2-1
v_call: TRBV29-1
cdr3_aa: CSEGTSLHNEQFF

j_call: TRBJ1-2
v_call: TRBV3-1
cdr3_aa: CASSHGQGEGFTF

j_call: TRBJ2-3
v_call: TRBV6-2/TRBV6-3
cdr3_aa: CASSYGLGGAQYF

j_call: TRBJ2-3
v_call: TRBV10-3
cdr3_aa: CAIRDFRRDTDTQYF

j_call: TRBJ2-6
v_call: TRBV5-6
cdr3_aa: CASSIIAQTVSGANVLTF

j_call: TRBJ2-2
v_call: TRBV27
cdr3_aa: CASSLNSGSGTGELFF

j_call: TRBJ1-5
v_call: TRBV5-1
cdr3_aa: CASSEGAGGQPQHF

j_call: TRBJ2-5
v_call: TRBV7-2
cdr3_aa: CASRLPGTQETQYF

j_call: TRBJ2-3
v_call: TRBV20-1
cdr3_aa: CSAVRDEDTQYF

j_call: TRBJ2-3
v_call: TRBV12-5
cdr3_aa: CATAPDTDTQYF

j_call: TRBJ2-1
v_call: TRBV20-1
cdr3_aa: CSARIINEQFF

j_call: TRBJ2-4
v_call: TRBV4-2
cdr3_aa: CASSQDKGDHIQYF

j_call: TRBJ2-2
v_call: TRBV5-1
cdr3_aa: CASSLDLAYPGELFF

j_call: TRBJ1-3
v_call: TRBV7-8
cdr3_aa: CASSLASGVPGNTIYF

j_call: TRBJ1-2
v_call: TRBV29-1
cdr3_aa: CSALQDSANYGYTF

j_call: TRBJ1-4
v_call: TRBV4-1
cdr3_aa: CASSSRTGRLEKLFF

j_call: TRBJ2-1
v_call: TRBV18
cdr3_aa: CASSPKAVSYNEQFF

j_call: TRBJ1-1
v_call: TRBV9
cdr3_aa: CASSVAPKGSHVGNTEAFF

j_call: TRBJ1-3
v_call: TRBV4-1
cdr3_aa: CASSQFSLSGNTIYF

j_call: TRBJ2-1
v_call: TRBV5-1
cdr3_aa: CASSFSGGSSYNEQFF

j_call: TRBJ2-1
v_call: TRBV5-1
cdr3_aa: CASSLLSGTSGYNEQFF